The 18 T cell receptor beta chains below were found in one sample sequenced in a study of early T cells in non-severe SARS-CoV-2 infection. MiXCR, applied by TCRdb to the 5' RACE reads, yields one record per CDR3 protein. Of roughly 53,000 distinct CDR3 sequences listed, 8.7% are singletons. The sample was whole blood, taken at baseline. The receptors were sampled from an adult who was a healthcare worker with PCR-confirmed SARS-CoV-2 infection or an uninfected control (not recorded which).

The CDR3 DNA reads TGTGCCAGCAGTCCTGGACTAGCGGGAGGGCGGGGTTTTTACAATGAGCAGTTCTTC. Amino acid sequence: CASSPGLAGGRGFYNEQFF. The chain couples TRBV12-3 or TRBV12-4 to TRBJ2-1, with 15 positions matching TRBD2. The CDR3 runs to 19 residues. J gave up 4 bases and V 5 bases, and 12 bases lay outside the gene matches.

This rearrangement joins TRBV6-5 to TRBJ1-6; D is undetermined. The CDR3 loop spans 14 amino acids. V was clipped by 3 bases and J by 9 bases, with 12 bases between them. Germline V lookup: CDR1 MNHEY, CDR2 SVGAGI. The CDR3 DNA follows: TGTGCCAGCAGTTATGGATCCCCCGGTTCACCCCTCCACTTT. Residues: CASSYGSPGSPLHF.

This clonotype has at least ten counts. CDR3 loop: CASSLPGSSKTQYF. CDR3 in DNA: TGTGCCAGCAGTTTACCCGGGTCTTCGAAGACCCAGTACTTC. This chain uses TRBV28 with TRBJ2-5; D is uncertain. Trimming shortened V by 2 bases and J by 6 bases, and 13 bases separated the two germline ends. Germline CDR1 MDHEN, CDR2 SYDVKM. The CDR3 sequence is 14 residues long.

The sample holds many counts of this clonotype. V is TRBV29-1 and J is TRBJ1-2; 9 bases are a match to TRBD1. The CDR3 extends over 14 amino acids. V shed 6 bases and J 2 bases; nucleotides not matched to a gene: 7. Germline values: CDR1 SQVTM, CDR2 ANQGSEA. CDR3 region: CSVLTDRGNYGYTF. The CDR3 DNA sequence: TGCAGCGTCCTTACGGACAGGGGAAACTATGGCTACACCTTC.

In this sample, this clonotype turned up a few times. The V call is TRBV5-1, the J call TRBJ2-1; 7 bases map to TRBD2. The germline CDR1 and CDR2 sequences are SGHRS and YFSETQ. The V segment lost 6 bases and the J segment 0 bases; nucleotides outside the gene matches: 6. The CDR3 length is 15 residues. CDR3 in DNA: TGCGCCAGCACCCGAGCGGGGAGCTCCTACAATGAGCAGTTCTTC. Residues: CASTRAGSSYNEQFF. Full variable domain (outside the CDR3, taken from reference TRBV5-1 and TRBJ2-1): KAGVTQTPRYLIKTRGQQVTLSCSPISGHRSVSWYQQTPGQGLQFLFEYFSETQRNKGNFPGRFSGRQFSNSRSEMNVSTLELGDSALYLCASTRAGSSYNEQFFGPGTRLTVL.

Many counts were recorded for this clonotype. The CDR3 bases are TGTGCCAGTAGTAACCAGGCTTCATCCTCTGGGGCCAACGTCCTGACTTTC. Its protein is CASSNQASSSGANVLTF. The chain is built from TRBV19 and TRBJ2-6; D gene unclear. Trimming took 4 bases from V and 0 from J, leaving 13 bases between them. In germline, CDR1 is LNHDA, CDR2 SQIVND (reference sequence). The CDR3 runs 17 residues.

The table lists this clonotype with a few counts. The CDR3 sequence is CASSPHRVNQPQHF. As DNA, the CDR3 is TGTGCCAGTAGTCCACACAGGGTTAATCAGCCCCAGCATTTT. This sequence joins TRBV19 and TRBJ1-5; D possibly corresponds to TRBD1 (6 bases). CDR3 length equals 14 residues. CDR1 is LNHDA and CDR2 is SQIVND in the germline V gene (reference sequence). Trimming left V 5 bases short and J 4 bases short, with 12 bases between.

There are a few counts of this clonotype. V is TRBV7-9 and J is TRBJ2-2; 9 bases match TRBD2. Unmatched junction bases numbered 10, after V lost 5 bases and J lost 6 bases. The CDR3 has 16 amino acids. Germline V gives CDR1 SEHNR, CDR2 FQNEAQ (reference sequence). Written as DNA, the CDR3 is TGTGCCAGCAGCCCAGCGGGGGGTCCCAGGCCCGGGGAGCTGTTTTTT. This translates into CASSPAGGPRPGELFF.

This sequence joins TRBV28 and TRBJ2-3; 7 bases fit TRBD1. CDR1 and CDR2 (germline): MDHEN, SYDVKM. The CDR3 spans 16 residues. V dropped 7 bases and J dropped 0; count of bases not matched to a gene: 10. CDR3 nucleotides: TGTGCCAGCACCTCTCCCGGGACAGCTAGCACAGATACGCAGTATTTT. Its translation is CASTSPGTASTDTQYF.

A few counts support this clonotype. J is TRBJ2-5 and V is TRBV29-1; the match to TRBD1 covers 8 bases. CDR3 length: 14 amino acids. J was trimmed by 5 bases and V by 6 bases; bases with no gene match: 11. Germline V gene lookup returns CDR1 SQVTM and CDR2 ANQGSEA. The CDR3 reads CSVRNRGVAETQYF. The CDR3 DNA reads TGCAGCGTCAGGAACAGGGGGGTAGCTGAGACCCAGTACTTC.

The chain uses TRBV29-1 and TRBJ2-1; D is perhaps TRBD2 (6 bases). Trimming removed 3 bases from V and 0 bases from J, with 15 bases in between. The CDR3 totals 16 residues. CDR1 and CDR2 (germline): SQVTM, ANQGSEA. The CDR3 protein is CSVEDPEGSSYNEQFF. The CDR3 bases are TGCAGCGTTGAGGATCCGGAGGGGAGCTCCTACAATGAGCAGTTCTTC.

The chain links TRBV28 to TRBJ2-3; TRBD1 matches at 7 bases. The J segment lost 0 bases and the V segment lost 3 bases, leaving 3 bases of the junction unmatched. Germline V gives CDR1 MDHEN, CDR2 SYDVKM. The CDR3 runs 15 residues. The CDR3, as DNA: TGTGCCAGCAGTTTCGGGGACAGAAGCACAGATACGCAGTATTTT. Protein product: CASSFGDRSTDTQYF.

The chain combines TRBV18 with TRBJ2-1; a weak D match, TRBD2 (5 bases). CDR3 length equals 13 residues. Per the germline V gene, CDR1 is KGHSH and CDR2 is LQKENI. The V end lost 2 bases, the J end lost 8 bases, and 10 bases lay between the germline ends. The CDR3 loop reads CASSPKGADEQFF. The CDR3 coding sequence is TGTGCCAGCTCACCAAAGGGAGCAGATGAGCAGTTCTTC.

This clonotype was detected ten times or more. The chain employs TRBV18 and TRBJ1-3; TRBD1 aligns across 8 bases. CDR1 and CDR2 from the germline V gene are KGHSH and LQKENI. The length of the CDR3 is 13 residues. With V trimmed by 6 bases and J by 4 bases, 2 bases remained unmatched. The CDR3 spells CASSTGDGNTIYF. The CDR3 DNA follows: TGTGCCAGCTCGACAGGGGACGGAAACACCATATATTTT.

V gene TRBV12-3 or TRBV12-4 combines with J gene TRBJ2-1; the match to TRBD2 covers 8 bases. Unmatched junction bases numbered 9, after V lost 5 bases and J lost 6 bases. The CDR3 is 15 amino acids. The CDR3 nucleotides read TGTGCCAGCAGTCCGGCGGGGGGACGAGTCAATGAGCAGTTCTTC. Its translation: CASSPAGGRVNEQFF.

Of note for this clonotype: The CDR3 does not end in the conserved phenylalanine or tryptophan, so this is likely a read error. The chain recombines TRBV2 with TRBJ1-4, with D unresolved. Trimming left V 6 bases short and J 0 bases short, with 11 bases between. CDR3 size: 15 residues. Per the germline V gene, CDR1 is SNHLY and CDR2 is FYNNEI. In nucleotides, the CDR3 is TGTGCCAGCAGGGCCGACATTGCAACTAATGAAAAACTGTTTTCT. It is translated as CASRADIATNEKLFS.

The V gene is TRBV14, the J gene TRBJ2-3; D is ambiguous. This CDR3 is 15 amino acids long. Trimming took 5 bases from V and 5 from J, leaving 17 bases between them. Germline V lookup: CDR1 SGHDN, CDR2 FVKESK. The CDR3 DNA reads as TGTGCCAGCAGCACCTGGACCTCCCCACAAGATACGCAGTATTTT. It yields the protein CASSTWTSPQDTQYF.

The chain has TRBV7-9 and TRBJ2-1; 13 positions agree with TRBD2. The CDR3 is made up of 15 amino acids. Trimming at V came to 3 bases and at J to 7 bases, leaving 3 bases not matched to a gene. Germline values: CDR1 SEHNR, CDR2 FQNEAQ (reference sequence). The DNA for the CDR3 is TGTGCCAGCAGCTTCGGGACTAGCGGGACTAATGAGCAGTTCTTC. Encoded protein: CASSFGTSGTNEQFF.